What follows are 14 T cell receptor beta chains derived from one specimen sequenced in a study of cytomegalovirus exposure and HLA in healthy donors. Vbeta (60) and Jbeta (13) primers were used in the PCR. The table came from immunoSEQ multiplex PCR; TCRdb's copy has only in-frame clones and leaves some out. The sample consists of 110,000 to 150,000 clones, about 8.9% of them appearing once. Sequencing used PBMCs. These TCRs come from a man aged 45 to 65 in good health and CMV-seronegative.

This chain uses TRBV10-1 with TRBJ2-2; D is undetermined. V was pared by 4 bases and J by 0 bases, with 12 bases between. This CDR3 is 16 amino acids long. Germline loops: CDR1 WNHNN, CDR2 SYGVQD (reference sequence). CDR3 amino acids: CASSAVVPPNTGELFF. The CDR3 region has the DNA TGCGCCAGCAGTGCGGTTGTACCTCCGAACACCGGGGAGCTGTTTTTT.

The CDR3 protein is CASSGGGTAKNIQYF. CDR3 DNA sequence: TGTGCCAGCAGCGGGGGGGGAACAGCCAAAAACATTCAGTACTTC. The V call is TRBV5-6, the J call TRBJ2-4, with 7 nucleotides matching TRBD2. The length of the CDR3 is 15 residues. With V trimmed by 4 bases and J by 0 bases, 4 bases remained unmatched. Germline V gene data show CDR1 as SGHDT and CDR2 as YYEEEE.

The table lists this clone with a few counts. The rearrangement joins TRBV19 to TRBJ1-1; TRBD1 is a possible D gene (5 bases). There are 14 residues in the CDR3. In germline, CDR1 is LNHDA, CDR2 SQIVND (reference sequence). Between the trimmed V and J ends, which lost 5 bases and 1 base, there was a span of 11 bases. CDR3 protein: CASSSQEWNTEAFF. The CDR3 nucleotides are TGTGCCAGTAGTTCACAGGAGTGGAACACTGAAGCTTTCTTT.

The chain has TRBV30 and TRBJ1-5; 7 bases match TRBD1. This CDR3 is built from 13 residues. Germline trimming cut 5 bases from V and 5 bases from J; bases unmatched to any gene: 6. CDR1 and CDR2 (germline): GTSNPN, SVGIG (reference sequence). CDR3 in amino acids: CAWAIDRDQPQHF. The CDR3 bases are TGTGCCTGGGCCATAGACAGGGATCAGCCCCAGCATTTT.

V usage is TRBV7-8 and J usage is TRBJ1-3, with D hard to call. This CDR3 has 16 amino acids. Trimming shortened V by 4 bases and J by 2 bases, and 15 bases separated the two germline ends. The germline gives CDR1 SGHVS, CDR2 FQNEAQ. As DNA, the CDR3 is TGTGCCAGCAGCTACGTCTCCGGAGGTCCTGGAAACACCATATATTTT. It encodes CASSYVSGGPGNTIYF.

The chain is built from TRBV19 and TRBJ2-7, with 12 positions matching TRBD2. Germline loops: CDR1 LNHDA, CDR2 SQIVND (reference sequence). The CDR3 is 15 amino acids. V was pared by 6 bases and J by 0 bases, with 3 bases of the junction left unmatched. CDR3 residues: CASSWTSGISYEQYF. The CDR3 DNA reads TGTGCCAGTAGCTGGACTAGCGGGATCTCCTACGAGCAGTACTTC. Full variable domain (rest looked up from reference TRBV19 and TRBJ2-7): DGGITQSPKYLFRKEGQNVTLSCEQNLNHDAMYWYRQDPGQGLRLIYYSQIVNDFQKGDIAEGYSVSREKKESFPLTVTSAQKNPTAFYLCASSWTSGISYEQYFGPGTRLTVT.

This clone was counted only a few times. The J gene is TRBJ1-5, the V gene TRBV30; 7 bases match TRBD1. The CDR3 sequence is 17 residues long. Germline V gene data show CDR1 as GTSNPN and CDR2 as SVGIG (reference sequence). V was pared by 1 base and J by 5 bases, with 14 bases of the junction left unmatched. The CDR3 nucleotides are TGTGCCTGGAGTGGGGCAAATCGGGACAGTTCATATCAGCCCCAGCATTTT. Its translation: CAWSGANRDSSYQPQHF.

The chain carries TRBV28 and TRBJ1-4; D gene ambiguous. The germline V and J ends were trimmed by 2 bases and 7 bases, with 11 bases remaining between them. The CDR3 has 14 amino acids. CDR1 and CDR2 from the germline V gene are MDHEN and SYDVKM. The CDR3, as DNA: TGTGCCAGCAGTTTAACAGCCGTCCGTGAAAAACTGTTTTTT. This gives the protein CASSLTAVREKLFF.

DNA for the CDR3: TGTGCCAGCACCCCCGGGGGGCCCTCTAATCAGCCCCAGCATTTT. Translated, it gives CASTPGGPSNQPQHF. This chain links TRBV6-5 with TRBJ1-5, with D tentatively TRBD1 (6 bases). From germline, CDR1 is MNHEY and CDR2 SVGAGI. Trimming shortened V by 7 bases and J by 4 bases, and 17 bases separated the two germline ends. The length of the CDR3 is 15 residues.

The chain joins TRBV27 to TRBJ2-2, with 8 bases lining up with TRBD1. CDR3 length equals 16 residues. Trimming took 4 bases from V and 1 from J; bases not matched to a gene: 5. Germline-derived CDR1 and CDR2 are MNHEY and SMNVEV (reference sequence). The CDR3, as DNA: TGTGCCAGCAGTTCCGGGACAGGCAAGAACACCGGGGAGCTGTTTTTT. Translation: CASSSGTGKNTGELFF.

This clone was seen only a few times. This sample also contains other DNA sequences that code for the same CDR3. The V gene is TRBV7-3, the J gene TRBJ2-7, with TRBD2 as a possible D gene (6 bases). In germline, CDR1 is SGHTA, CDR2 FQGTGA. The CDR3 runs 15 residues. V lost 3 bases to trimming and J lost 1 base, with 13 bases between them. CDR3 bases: TGTGCCAGCAGCTTTACGACGGGAGAGTCCTACGAGCAGTACTTC. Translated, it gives CASSFTTGESYEQYF.

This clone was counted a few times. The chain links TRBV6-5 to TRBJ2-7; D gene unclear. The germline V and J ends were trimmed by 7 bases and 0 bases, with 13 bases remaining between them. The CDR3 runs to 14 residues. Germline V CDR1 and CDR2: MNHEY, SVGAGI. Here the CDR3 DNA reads TGTGCCAGCACCTCGAGGCAGACCTCCTACGAGCAGTACTTC. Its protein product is CASTSRQTSYEQYF.

CDR3 in amino acids: CASSIRGNNEQFF. CDR3 bases: TGTGCCAGCTCGATTCGGGGAAACAATGAGCAGTTCTTC. The J gene is TRBJ2-1, the V gene TRBV27; tentative D call: TRBD2 (5 bases). The germline gives CDR1 MNHEY, CDR2 SMNVEV (reference sequence). V was pared by 8 bases and J by 5 bases, with 13 bases between. The CDR3 loop spans 13 amino acids.

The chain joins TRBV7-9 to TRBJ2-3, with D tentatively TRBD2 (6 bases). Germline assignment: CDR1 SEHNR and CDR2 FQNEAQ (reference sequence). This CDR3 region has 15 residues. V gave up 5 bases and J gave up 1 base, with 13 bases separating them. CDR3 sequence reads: CASSRRTIGTDTQYF. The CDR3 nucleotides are TGTGCCAGCAGCCGCCGGACTATTGGCACAGATACGCAGTATTTT.